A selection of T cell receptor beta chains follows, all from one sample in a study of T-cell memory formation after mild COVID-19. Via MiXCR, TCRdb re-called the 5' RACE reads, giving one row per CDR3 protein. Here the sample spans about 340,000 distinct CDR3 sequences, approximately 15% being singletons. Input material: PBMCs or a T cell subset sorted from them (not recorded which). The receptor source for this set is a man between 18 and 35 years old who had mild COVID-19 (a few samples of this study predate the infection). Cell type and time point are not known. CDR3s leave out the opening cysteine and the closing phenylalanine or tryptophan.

ASSPGRGAGYT TRBV18
ASSAPDRTGIEQY TRBV12-3/TRBV12-4
ASSPRDGEGYT TRBV18
ASSSPGEPRGTEAF TRBV6-2/TRBV6-3
ASSQEDRTEAF TRBV4-1
AISESEGGNTEAF TRBV10-3
ASSFIQGAGETQY TRBV5-1
ASSPNDGYT TRBV18
ASSQDLGVLT TRBV3-1
ASSLTRGPTDTQY TRBV5-1
SASILTEAF TRBV20-1
ASSVEPSGGGTQY TRBV9
ASSLGSTGVHEQF TRBV11-2
ASSYRLGRGYT TRBV6-5
ASSQQGQGNSPLH TRBV4-3
ASSPKTYHSLGYT TRBV2
ASIKRNTGELF TRBV6-2/TRBV6-3
ASSLNRQSTEAF TRBV7-3
ASSLGDTGGTEAF TRBV11-2
ATGLRGRGQPQH TRBV15
ASSQRGASYNEQF TRBV7-9
ASSLERQNMDYGYT TRBV5-1
ASSEPGTGSYNEQF TRBV4-2
ASSPGEEGRAF TRBV18
ASSSRGAHNYGYT TRBV12-3/TRBV12-4
ASTRDSNEQF TRBV7-9
ASGSGGGVYEQY TRBV12-3/TRBV12-4
ASSYRHRGGTEAF TRBV5-1
ASSERKGGHSNSPLH TRBV25-1
ASSPDRSGNTIY TRBV12-3/TRBV12-4
ATSDSPLAGHTDTQY TRBV24-1
ASSSATFQEDKQF TRBV5-1
SAGTGDETQY TRBV20-1
SAQTGGYEKLF TRBV20-1
ASSPPRGAVGNEQY TRBV18
SAREGGTTDQPQH TRBV20-1
ATRGQRNTEAF TRBV2
ASSLGDGRGTQY TRBV5-1
ASSLAPGGETQY TRBV5-1
ASSQGTGDQPQH TRBV5-8
ASSLQGSTYEQY TRBV7-2
SVRVSSKGDEKLF TRBV29-1
ASARSPHEQY TRBV5-1